This TCR beta chain appears in the sequencing data of a study of cytomegalovirus exposure and HLA in healthy donors. Overall study findings and caveats: Cytomegalovirus status was reportedly diagnosed by the classifier with high sensitivity and specificity.

The V end lost 4 bases, the J end lost 5 bases, and 15 bases lay between the germline ends. There are 14 residues in the CDR3. Germline values: CDR1 SGDLS, CDR2 YYNGEE. TCRdb keeps only in-frame clones here, not all; method: immunoSEQ multiplex PCR. The data hold over 200,000 clones, with around 88% observed a single time. Worth noting for this clone: What it recognizes is unknown.

Sequencing was carried out using PBMCs. This clonotype was obtained from a woman in her late teens or twenties in good health and CMV-seronegative. The V and J genes are TRBV9 and TRBJ1-2; D is uncertain. The CDR3 reads CASSIMDSGYGYTF. DNA for the CDR3: TGTGCCAGCAGCATTATGGACTCCGGGTATGGCTACACCTTC.